This T cell receptor (beta chain) is drawn from a study of human T cells and chemical hapten exposure. As the library was built, unique molecular identifiers were attached to individual cDNA molecules. TCRdb reanalysed the RACE reads using MiXCR and keeps one entry per CDR3 protein. The data show approximately 84,000 distinct CDR3 sequences, with over 7% seen just once and 1.5% to 1.7% held by the top ten. Findings of the study overall: Unchanged with DPC sensitization were TCRs above 1 in 1000 frequency.

Germline V lookup: CDR1 DFQATT, CDR2 SNEGSKA (reference sequence). V gave up 1 base and J gave up 9 bases, with 18 bases separating them. The CDR3 totals 14 residues. Of note for this clonotype: Its target is not known.

As to time point: healthy volunteer bleed at 6 weeks. Unfractionated whole blood was the source of the extracted total RNA. The chain has TRBV20-1 and TRBJ2-5, with a weak D call TRBD2 (5 bases). The receptor was derived from a male donor in good health. Some clones in this sample may be carry-over from other donors' samples. Source material: whole blood. Written as DNA, the CDR3 is TGCAGTGCTAGAGGCTCCTCTTCCCAAGCGGCCCAGTACTTC. Protein: CSARGSSSQAAQYF.